A single sample gave rise to the 15 T cell receptor beta chains below, sequenced in a study of shared clonotypes between healthy human individuals. Sequenced by immunoSEQ multiplex PCR; TCRdb stores in-frame clones only, minus some. The sample consists of 1.4 million to 1.5 million clones, roughly 96% of them appearing once. Sequencing was done on a sample of naive CD4+ T cells sorted from blood. Subset noted: CD45RA+ positively selected. These receptors came from a young man in good health.

V gene TRBV2 combines with J gene TRBJ2-5, with 8 bases that match TRBD2. J gave up 4 bases and V 1 base, and 8 bases lay outside the gene matches. Germline V gene sequence: CDR1 SNHLY, CDR2 FYNNEI. This CDR3 comprises 16 residues. The CDR3 is CASSEDGAGGGETQYF. The CDR3 region has the DNA TGTGCCAGCAGTGAAGACGGGGCGGGAGGAGGAGAGACCCAGTACTTC.

J is TRBJ2-1 and V is TRBV4-1, with 8 bases lining up with TRBD2. With V trimmed by 0 bases and J by 8 bases, 18 bases remained unmatched. This CDR3 has 19 residues. Germline V gene sequence: CDR1 MGHRA, CDR2 YSYEKL. This CDR3 reads CASSQDLLKVIAGRYEQFF. As DNA, the CDR3 is TGCGCCAGCAGCCAAGACCTCCTGAAGGTAATAGCGGGAAGGTATGAGCAGTTCTTC.

V is TRBV9 and J is TRBJ2-5; TRBD2 agrees at 9 bases. V lost 0 bases to trimming and J lost 0 bases; unmatched junction nucleotides: 0. The length of the CDR3 is 15 residues. From germline, CDR1 is SGDLS and CDR2 YYNGEE. CDR3 sequence (DNA): TGTGCCAGCAGCGTAGTAGCGGGAGACCAAGAGACCCAGTACTTC. The encoded protein is CASSVVAGDQETQYF.

This chain links TRBV7-2 with TRBJ2-1; the D is unclear. There are 15 residues in the CDR3. From germline, CDR1 is SGHTA and CDR2 FQGNSA. The V end was cut by 1 base, the J end by 4 bases, with 11 bases between. CDR3: CASSLEVGPYNEQFF. In DNA form, the CDR3 reads TGTGCCAGCAGCTTAGAAGTCGGTCCTTACAATGAGCAGTTCTTC.

The genes are TRBV4-3 and TRBJ2-2; 7 bases are shared with TRBD1. The J segment lost 4 bases and the V segment lost 0 bases, leaving 5 bases of the junction unmatched. Germline lookup yields CDR1 LGHNA and CDR2 YSLEER. The CDR3 has 16 amino acids. The CDR3 spells CASSQELQGITGELFF. The CDR3, as DNA: TGCGCCAGCAGCCAAGAGCTACAGGGGATCACCGGGGAGCTGTTTTTT.

This clone was recorded once. This rearrangement joins TRBV7-2 to TRBJ1-5, with D hard to call. The CDR3 totals 15 residues. V shed 1 base and J shed 0 bases, with 7 bases lying between them. Germline assignment: CDR1 SGHTA and CDR2 FQGNSA. Here the CDR3 reads CASSLDGDSNQPQHF. Here the CDR3 DNA reads TGTGCCAGCAGCTTAGATGGGGATAGCAATCAGCCCCAGCATTTT.

The chain employs TRBV7-2 and TRBJ2-3, with TRBD2 matching over 15 bases. The CDR3 covers 17 residues. V lost 5 bases to trimming and J lost 5 bases; unmatched junction nucleotides: 8. CDR1 and CDR2 (germline): SGHTA, FQGNSA. The CDR3 sequence is CASSRRTSGRAQDTQYF. The CDR3, as DNA: TGTGCCAGCAGCCGCAGGACTAGCGGGAGGGCGCAAGATACGCAGTATTTT. The variable domain in full, with the rest retrieved from reference TRBV7-2 and TRBJ2-3, is GAGVSQSPSNKVTEKGKDVELRCDPISGHTALYWYRQSLGQGLEFLIYFQGNSAPDKSGLPSDRFSAERTGGSVSTLTIQRTQQEDSAVYLCASSRRTSGRAQDTQYFGPGTRLTVL.

This clone was detected only once. This chain uses TRBV5-6 with TRBJ2-3; 12 bases fit TRBD2. Trimming took 0 bases from V and 8 from J; bases not matched to a gene: 10. Germline loops: CDR1 SGHDT, CDR2 YYEEEE. The CDR3 has 17 amino acids. CDR3 coding DNA: TGTGCCAGCAGCTTGGCCCTAGCGGGAGGGCCGAAGAGTACGCAGTATTTT. This encodes CASSLALAGGPKSTQYF.

The rearrangement links TRBV2 to TRBJ2-2, with no clear D. Looked up from germline, CDR1 is SNHLY and CDR2 is FYNNEI. V dropped 6 bases and J dropped 6 bases, with 14 bases sitting between them. The CDR3 extends over 14 amino acids. This CDR3 is CASSVERSAGELFF. The CDR3 DNA reads as TGTGCCAGCAGCGTGGAGCGATCGGCCGGGGAGCTGTTTTTT.

This clone turned up a few times. V and J are TRBV5-1 and TRBJ2-7; the match to TRBD2 covers 11 bases. The CDR3 loop spans 15 amino acids. V trimming: 2 bases; J trimming: 5 bases; junction bases outside the gene matches: 6. Germline CDR1 SGHRS, CDR2 YFSETQ. The DNA for the CDR3 is TGCGCCAGCAGCTTTCTACTAGCGGGGGCCGACGAGCAGTACTTC. This sequence encodes CASSFLLAGADEQYF.

The rearrangement links TRBV14 to TRBJ1-1; tentative D call: TRBD1 (5 bases). With 0 bases removed from V and 1 base from J, the gap between germline ends came to 9 bases. CDR1 and CDR2 from the germline V gene are SGHDN and FVKESK. The CDR3 extends over 15 amino acids. The CDR3 region has the DNA TGTGCCAGCAGCCAAGAGAAGGGGACGAACACTGAAGCTTTCTTT. Encoded protein: CASSQEKGTNTEAFF.

The chain recombines TRBV28 with TRBJ2-1; TRBD2 might be the D (6 bases). Germline values: CDR1 MDHEN, CDR2 SYDVKM. V lost 3 bases to trimming and J lost 12 bases, with 12 bases between them. The CDR3 spans 12 residues. The CDR3 DNA follows: TGTGCCAGCAGTTTGTCGACAGCGGGGCAGTTCTTC. It yields the protein CASSLSTAGQFF.

The genes are TRBV5-4 and TRBJ2-3, with TRBD2 as a possible D gene (5 bases). Germline V gene sequence: CDR1 SGHNT, CDR2 YYREEE (reference sequence). This CDR3 has 16 amino acids. The ends were cut back, 1 base at V and 0 bases at J, with 12 bases in the middle. The CDR3 DNA is TGTGCCAGCAGCTTGCGCGTCGAGCGGAGCACAGATACGCAGTATTTT. Translating gives CASSLRVERSTDTQYF.

The chain recombines TRBV6-1 with TRBJ2-4; no reliable D call. The CDR3 is 16 residues long. Trimming took off 2 bases at V and 3 bases at J, with 14 bases between the two ends. Germline V CDR1 and CDR2: MNHNS, SASEGT. The DNA for the CDR3 is TGTGCCAGCAGTGAATCCATAGGGATCGGCAAAAACATTCAGTACTTC. This translates into CASSESIGIGKNIQYF.

The chain uses TRBV9 and TRBJ2-1, with 14 positions matching TRBD2. CDR3 length: 17 amino acids. Germline V gene data show CDR1 as SGDLS and CDR2 as YYNGEE. V gave up 3 bases and J gave up 2 bases; unmatched junction bases: 4. Here the CDR3 DNA reads TGTGCCAGCAGCGCCAGACTAGCGGGAGGGCCCTACAATGAGCAGTTCTTC. Encoded protein: CASSARLAGGPYNEQFF.